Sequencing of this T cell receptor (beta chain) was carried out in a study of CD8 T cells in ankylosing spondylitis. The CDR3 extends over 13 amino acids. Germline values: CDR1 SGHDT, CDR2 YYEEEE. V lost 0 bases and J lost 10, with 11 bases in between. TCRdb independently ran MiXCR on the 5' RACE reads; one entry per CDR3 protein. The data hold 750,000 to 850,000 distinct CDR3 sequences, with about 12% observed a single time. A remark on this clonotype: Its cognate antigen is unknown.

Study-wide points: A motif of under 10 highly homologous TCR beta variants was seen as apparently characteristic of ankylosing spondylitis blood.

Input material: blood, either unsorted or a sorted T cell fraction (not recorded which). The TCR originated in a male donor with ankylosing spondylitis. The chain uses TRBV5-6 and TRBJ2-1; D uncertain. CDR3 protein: CASSLGRFGEQFF. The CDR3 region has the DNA TGTGCCAGCAGCTTGGGCAGGTTTGGGGAGCAGTTCTTC.